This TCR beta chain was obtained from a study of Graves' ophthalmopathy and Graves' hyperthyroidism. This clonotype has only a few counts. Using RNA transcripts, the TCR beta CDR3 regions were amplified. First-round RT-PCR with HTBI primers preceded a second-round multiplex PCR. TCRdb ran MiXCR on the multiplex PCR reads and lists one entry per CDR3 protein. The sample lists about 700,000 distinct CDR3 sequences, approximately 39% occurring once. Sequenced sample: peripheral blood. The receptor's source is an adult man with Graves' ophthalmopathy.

The CDR3 sequence is CASAFTGTVNTEAFF. CDR3 bases: TGTGCCAGCGCTTTCACCGGGACGGTGAACACTGAAGCTTTCTTT. This chain connects TRBV10-3 to TRBJ1-1; weak D call: TRBD1 (5 bases). Germline V gene sequence: CDR1 ENHRY, CDR2 SYGVKD. The CDR3 consists of 15 residues. The V and J ends lost 10 bases and 0 bases respectively, with 18 bases between them.